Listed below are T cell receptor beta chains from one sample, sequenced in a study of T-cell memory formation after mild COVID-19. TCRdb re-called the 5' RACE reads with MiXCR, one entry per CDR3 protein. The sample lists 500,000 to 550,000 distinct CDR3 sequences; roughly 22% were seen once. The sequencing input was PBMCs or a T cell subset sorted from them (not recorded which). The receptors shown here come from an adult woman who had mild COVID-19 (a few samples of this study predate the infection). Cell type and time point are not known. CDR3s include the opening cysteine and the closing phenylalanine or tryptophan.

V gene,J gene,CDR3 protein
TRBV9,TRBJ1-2,CASSAQGDYGYTF
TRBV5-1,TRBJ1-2,CASSLGTMTGAYGYTF
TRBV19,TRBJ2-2,CASNGGGAWNTGELFF
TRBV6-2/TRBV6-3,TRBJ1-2,CASTTRGYGYTF
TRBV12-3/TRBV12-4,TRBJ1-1,CASSTWGDYEAFF
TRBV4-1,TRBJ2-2,CASSRLAGGLNTGELFF
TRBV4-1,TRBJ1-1,CASSPLGRQGIAEAFF
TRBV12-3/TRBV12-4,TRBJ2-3,CASSFLAGGPTGTDTQYF
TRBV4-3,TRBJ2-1,CASSQLDREQFF
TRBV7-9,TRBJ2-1,CASIRQGTSFYNEQFF
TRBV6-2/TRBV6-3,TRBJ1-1,CASRGPGPEAFF
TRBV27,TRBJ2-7,CASSFAGGGSYEQYF
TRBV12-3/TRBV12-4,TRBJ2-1,CASSESFNEQFF
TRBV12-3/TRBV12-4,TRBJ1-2,CASSRQGTLGGGYTF
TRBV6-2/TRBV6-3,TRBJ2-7,CATAQGSNEQYF
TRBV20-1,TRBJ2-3,CSARDEREATDTQYF
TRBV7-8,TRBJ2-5,CASSLGRRYQETQYF
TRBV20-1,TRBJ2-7,CSARGLADGYEQYF
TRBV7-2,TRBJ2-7,CASSNSGVHSYEQYF
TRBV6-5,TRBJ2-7,CASSRSLTSNYEQYF
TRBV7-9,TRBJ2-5,CASSYPLGGRETQYF
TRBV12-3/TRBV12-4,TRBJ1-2,CASSLSGGNYGYTF
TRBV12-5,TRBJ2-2,CASGLAGNTGELFF
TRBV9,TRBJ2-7,CASSESPQPYEQYF
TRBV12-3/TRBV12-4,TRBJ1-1,CASSPGQGEAAFF
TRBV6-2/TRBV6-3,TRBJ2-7,CASSVTSGRPLHPYEQYF
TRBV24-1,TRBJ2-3,CATSGRSSGRRTYGTDTQYF
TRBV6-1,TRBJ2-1,CASSAKPGQGGTEQFF
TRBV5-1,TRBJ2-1,CASSWTSGRAGEQFF
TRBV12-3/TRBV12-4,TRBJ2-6,CASSFITGSGANVLTF
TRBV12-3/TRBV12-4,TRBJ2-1,CASSSSLPVYEQFF
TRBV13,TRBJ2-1,CASTLVSRDNEQFF
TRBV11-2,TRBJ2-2,CASSSQILNTGELFF
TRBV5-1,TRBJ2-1,CASSYPSDEQFF
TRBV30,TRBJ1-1,CALGGAAEAFF
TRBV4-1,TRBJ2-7,CASSQGTVTYEQYF
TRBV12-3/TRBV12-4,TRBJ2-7,CASSQEGYEQYF
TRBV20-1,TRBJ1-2,CSAPGGQAF
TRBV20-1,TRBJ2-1,CSATISDRGQTYNEQFF
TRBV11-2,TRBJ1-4,CASSRDYPPINEKLFF